The clone carrying this TCR beta chain was observed many times. The antigen remains undetermined. The data were taken from a study of T cell repertoires in cytomegalovirus infection. As for the study in general: In public TCR beta signatures, there were indications of both CMV infection and matching HLA type. Findings and caveats of the study: The response measured ex vivo was dominated by TCR beta clonotypes (HLA-C-restricted and CMV-specific). CMV carriers having the relevant HLA were flagged by cumulative public TCR beta family frequency.

The CDR3 has 16 amino acids. Germline values: CDR1 DFQATT, CDR2 SNEGSKA (reference sequence). J lost 5 bases, V lost 0 bases, and 8 bases had no gene match. TCRdb re-called the reads through MiXCR, storing one row per CDR3 protein. The sample lists about 140,000 distinct CDR3 sequences; about 6% were seen once. The TCR was taken from a human donor in good health (CMV status not recorded). Some clones in this sample may be carry-over from other donors' samples. J is TRBJ2-2 and V is TRBV20-1, with 8 bases fitting TRBD1. Sequenced: PBMCs. CDR3 in amino acids: CSARDPGQAGTGELFF. Here the CDR3 DNA reads TGCAGTGCTAGAGATCCGGGACAGGCCGGGACCGGGGAGCTGTTTTTT.